The TCR beta chain under discussion was sequenced for a study of low-dose radiotherapy and immunotherapy resistance in tumors. Study context: Members of Cohort 2 were treated with 1 Gy per fraction every two weeks; their total was 13 Gy over 26 weeks. One day prior to radiation and immunotherapy, intravenous cyclophosphamide at 200 mg/m2 was given, repeated every two weeks.

cDNA synthesis used a TRAV/TRBV-specific primer set for both chains. TCR amplification ran 20 PCR cycles using constant-region and V-primer adapter primers. mRNA isolates were amplified via in vitro transcription. One entry per CDR3 protein results from TCRdb running MiXCR on the reads. The sample shows about 30,000 distinct CDR3 sequences, about half of them seen only once. This clonotype rates as medium-sized. As for time point: after trial treatment. Regarding treatment: LDRT plus nivolumab, ipilimumab, low-dose cyclophosphamide and aspirin (RACIN trial). Nivolumab, ipilimumab, aspirin, low-dose cyclophosphamide and low-dose radiotherapy were given to donors. The V gene end was trimmed by 4 bases and the J gene end by 5 bases; junction bases not matched to a gene: 13. Germline lookup yields CDR1 MDHEN and CDR2 SYDVKM. The CDR3 consists of 17 residues.

The sample here was PBMCs, taken after low-dose radiotherapy plus immunotherapy. The chain is built from TRBV28 and TRBJ2-2, with 7 bases aligning to TRBD1. The TCR comes from a male donor with gallbladder cancer. The CDR3 sequence: CASSSSPGRGSTGELFF. The CDR3 nucleotides read TGTGCCAGCAGTTCTTCCCCCGGCAGGGGGAGTACCGGGGAGCTGTTTTTT.